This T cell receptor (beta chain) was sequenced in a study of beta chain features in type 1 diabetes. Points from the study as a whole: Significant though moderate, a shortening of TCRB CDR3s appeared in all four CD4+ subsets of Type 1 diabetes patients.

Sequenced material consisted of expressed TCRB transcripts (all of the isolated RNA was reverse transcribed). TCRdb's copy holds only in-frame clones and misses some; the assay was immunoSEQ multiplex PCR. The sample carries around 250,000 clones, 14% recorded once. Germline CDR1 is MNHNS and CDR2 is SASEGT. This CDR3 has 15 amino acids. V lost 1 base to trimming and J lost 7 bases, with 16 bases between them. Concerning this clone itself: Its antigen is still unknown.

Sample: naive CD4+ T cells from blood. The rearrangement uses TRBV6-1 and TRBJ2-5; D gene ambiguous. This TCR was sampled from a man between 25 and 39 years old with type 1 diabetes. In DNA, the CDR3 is TGTGCCAGCAGTGAAGAATGGCAGTTATCTGGGACCCAGTACTTC. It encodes CASSEEWQLSGTQYF.